This passage covers 14 T cell receptor beta chains from one sample sequenced in a study of STAT5B mutations in CD4+ large granular lymphocyte leukemia. Only in-frame clones appear in the TCRdb table, and some are missing; sequencing was by immunoSEQ multiplex PCR. The table records tens of thousands of clones, just under 75% of them present only once. Sequencing input: CD4+ T cells from blood buffy coats. Receptors originate from a human donor in good health.

The chain couples TRBV23-1 to TRBJ1-6, with 10 bases aligning to TRBD1. TRBV23-1 belongs to the ORF category, with a function that is uncertain. V gave up 8 bases and J gave up 2 bases; unmatched junction bases: 3. This CDR3 contains 15 residues. CDR3 DNA sequence: TGCGCCAGCCGGGACAGGGGACCCTATAATTCACCCCTCCACTTT. Translated: CASRDRGPYNSPLHF.

The chain joins TRBV7-2 to TRBJ2-7; TRBD2 matches 8 bases. The CDR3 runs to 16 residues. The V gene end was trimmed by 5 bases and the J gene end by 0 bases; junction bases not matched to a gene: 9. Germline values: CDR1 SGHTA, CDR2 FQGNSA. The CDR3 sequence: CASSAGGQRGSYEQYF. The CDR3 bases are TGTGCCAGCAGCGCGGGGGGCCAGCGGGGCTCCTACGAGCAGTACTTC.

This chain joins TRBV5-6 and TRBJ2-1; a possible D gene is TRBD2 (5 bases). Germline lookup yields CDR1 SGHDT and CDR2 YYEEEE. The CDR3 runs 15 residues. V shed 0 bases and J shed 6 bases, with 13 bases lying between them. CDR3 in amino acids: CASSLAGISFNEQFF. The CDR3 bases are TGTGCCAGCAGCTTGGCCGGGATTAGCTTCAATGAGCAGTTCTTC. Filled out from reference TRBV5-6 and TRBJ2-1, the complete variable domain reads DAGVTQSPTHLIKTRGQQVTLRCSPKSGHDTVSWYQQALGQGPQFIFQYYEEEERQRGNFPDRFSGHQFPNYSSELNVNALLLGDSALYLCASSLAGISFNEQFFGPGTRLTVL.

The J gene is TRBJ2-3, the V gene TRBV7-8, with a possible D match to TRBD2 (5 bases). The CDR3 is 15 amino acids. Germline-derived CDR1 and CDR2 are SGHVS and FQNEAQ. V lost 0 bases and J lost 2, with 9 bases in between. In nucleotides, the CDR3 is TGTGCCAGCAGCTTAGCGCGAGGACTCACAGATACGCAGTATTTT. It yields the protein CASSLARGLTDTQYF.

For the CDR3, the DNA is TGTGCCAGTAGCAGGACAGGGGACGCAGAGACCCAGTACTTC. This encodes CASSRTGDAETQYF. The chain employs TRBV19 and TRBJ2-5; 9 bases match TRBD1. The CDR3 consists of 14 residues. The V and J ends lost 6 bases and 4 bases, in that order; junction bases with no gene match: 6. Germline values: CDR1 LNHDA, CDR2 SQIVND (reference sequence).

The gene calls are TRBV15 and TRBJ1-3; D is possibly TRBD1 (6 bases). CDR1 is LNHNV and CDR2 is YYDKDF in the germline V gene (reference sequence). V lost 1 base, J lost 0 bases, and 13 bases lay in between. The CDR3 is 17 residues long. The CDR3 DNA sequence: TGTGCCACCAGCAGAGGACAGGCTTCCCTCTCTGGAAACACCATATATTTT. Its translation is CATSRGQASLSGNTIYF. Looking up the rest from reference TRBV15 and TRBJ1-3 gives the full variable domain: DAMVIQNPRYQVTQFGKPVTLSCSQTLNHNVMYWYQQKSSQAPKLLFHYYDKDFNNEADTPDNFQSRRPNTSFCFLDIRSPGLGDTAMYLCATSRGQASLSGNTIYFGEGSWLTVV.

With regard to this clone: Relative to the germline gene, one junction end is altered; a read error may explain this. The V and J genes are TRBV19 and TRBJ1-1; D is undetermined. Looked up from germline, CDR1 is LNHDA and CDR2 is SQIVND (reference sequence). The CDR3 length is 13 residues. The CDR3 DNA is TGTGCCAGTAGGATAGGGATAGGGACTGAAGCTTTCTTT. Translated: CASRIGIGTEAFF. Looking up the rest from reference TRBV19 and TRBJ1-1 gives the full variable domain: DGGITQSPKYLFRKEGQNVTLSCEQNLNHDAMYWYRQDPGQGLRLIYYSQIVNDFQKGDIAEGYSVSREKKESFPLTVTSAQKNPTAFYLCASRIGIGTEAFFGQGTRLTVV.

This clone was counted a single time. The J gene is TRBJ2-6, the V gene TRBV18; TRBD1 or TRBD2 may be the D gene (5 bases each). CDR3 length: 14 residues. Germline CDR1 is KGHSH and CDR2 is LQKENI. Trimming stripped 3 bases from V and 2 bases from J, with 5 bases between. CDR3: CASSPGAGANVLTF. Written as DNA, the CDR3 is TGTGCCAGCTCACCGGGGGCTGGGGCCAACGTCCTGACTTTC.

This clone occurred a few times. The chain has TRBV7-3 and TRBJ1-1, with D perhaps matching TRBD1 (6 bases). This CDR3 spans 15 amino acids. Germline values: CDR1 SGHTA, CDR2 FQGTGA. Trimming left V 1 base short and J 1 base short, with 10 bases between. As DNA, the CDR3 is TGTGCCAGCAGCTTAAGCGCACAGGGGAACACTGAAGCTTTCTTT. Its translation is CASSLSAQGNTEAFF. Full variable domain (missing parts from reference TRBV7-3 and TRBJ1-1): GAGVSQTPSNKVTEKGKYVELRCDPISGHTALYWYRQSLGQGPEFLIYFQGTGAADDSGLPNDRFFAVRPEGSVSTLKIQRTERGDSAVYLCASSLSAQGNTEAFFGQGTRLTVV.

This clone was seen a few times. The V call is TRBV28, the J call TRBJ1-5; D gene unclear. The V end lost 1 base, the J end lost 5 bases, and 12 bases lay between the germline ends. Germline V CDR1 and CDR2: MDHEN, SYDVKM. CDR3 length equals 15 residues. The CDR3 region is CASSLSAARYQPQHF. Written as DNA, the CDR3 is TGTGCCAGCAGTTTATCGGCGGCCCGCTATCAGCCCCAGCATTTT.

The J gene is TRBJ1-1, the V gene TRBV28; D call uncertain. The germline CDR1 and CDR2 sequences are MDHEN and SYDVKM. The CDR3 has 15 residues. The V end was cut by 1 base, the J end by 1 base, with 10 bases between. The CDR3 is CASSLYLRRNTEAFF. CDR3 DNA: TGTGCCAGCAGTTTATATCTCAGGAGGAACACTGAAGCTTTCTTT.

The rearrangement uses TRBV9 and TRBJ1-6; 8 nucleotides line up with TRBD1. This CDR3 spans 16 amino acids. The germline gives CDR1 SGDLS, CDR2 YYNGEE. Unmatched junction bases numbered 7, after V lost 4 bases and J lost 4 bases. CDR3 bases: TGTGCCAGCAGCTGGGGGACAGGATCATATAATTCACCCCTCCACTTT. Encoded protein: CASSWGTGSYNSPLHF.

The chain has TRBV15 and TRBJ1-1; D remains unclear. The V end lost 1 base, the J end lost 5 bases, and 11 bases lay between the germline ends. The CDR3 is 14 residues long. Germline assignment: CDR1 LNHNV and CDR2 YYDKDF (reference sequence). The CDR3 bases are TGTGCCACCAGCAGAGGGGGTATAGGGACTGAAGCTTTCTTT. It is translated as CATSRGGIGTEAFF. Drawing the rest from reference TRBV15 and TRBJ1-1, the complete variable domain is DAMVIQNPRYQVTQFGKPVTLSCSQTLNHNVMYWYQQKSSQAPKLLFHYYDKDFNNEADTPDNFQSRRPNTSFCFLDIRSPGLGDTAMYLCATSRGGIGTEAFFGQGTRLTVV.

This chain connects TRBV30 to TRBJ1-1; 8 bases fit TRBD1. V gave up 3 bases and J gave up 5 bases; unmatched junction bases: 5. CDR1 GTSNPN and CDR2 SVGIG come from the germline V gene (reference sequence). The CDR3 is 13 amino acids. The CDR3, as DNA: TGTGCCTGGAGCGGACAGGGTGGGACTGAAGCTTTCTTT. It specifies CAWSGQGGTEAFF.